This T cell receptor beta chain was obtained from a study of regulatory T cells in long-lasting Graves disease. Described time point: newly diagnosed GD, antithyroid drugs for less than 3 months. The TCR library used RNA extracted from PBMCs. This CDR3 spans 15 amino acids. Germline-derived CDR1 and CDR2 are SGHTA and FQGNSA. V gave up 5 bases and J gave up 2 bases; unmatched junction bases: 8. In this sample, this clonotype turned up many times. Through Arm-PCR of CDR3 regions and iRepertoire HTBI primers, TCR beta libraries were built. TCRdb ran MiXCR on the multiplex PCR reads and lists one entry per CDR3 protein. The sample lists about 440,000 distinct CDR3 sequences, about 17% occurring once. In addition, the sample was reused for a study of T cells in Graves' hyperthyroidism and ophthalmopathy.

The material sequenced was peripheral blood mononuclear cells (PBMCs), taken at new diagnosis, from a patient treated with antithyroid drugs. This chain connects TRBV7-2 to TRBJ2-7; TRBD2 matches at 8 bases. This sequence was found in a woman between 18 and 29 years old with Graves disease. CDR3 nucleotides: TGTGCCAGCAGCCCACGGGGGGGGAGAACCTACGAGCAGTACTTC. Translating gives CASSPRGGRTYEQYF.